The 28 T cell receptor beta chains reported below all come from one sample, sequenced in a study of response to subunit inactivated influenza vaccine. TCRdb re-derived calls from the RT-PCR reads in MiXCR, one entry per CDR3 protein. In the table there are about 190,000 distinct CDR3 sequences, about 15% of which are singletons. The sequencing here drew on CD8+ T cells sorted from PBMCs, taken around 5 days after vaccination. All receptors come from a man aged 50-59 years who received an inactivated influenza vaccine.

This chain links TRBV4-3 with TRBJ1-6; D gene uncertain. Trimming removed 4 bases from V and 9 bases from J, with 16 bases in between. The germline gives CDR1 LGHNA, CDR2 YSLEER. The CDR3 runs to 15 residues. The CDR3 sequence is CASSPDAGGSSPLHF. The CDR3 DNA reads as TGCGCCAGCAGCCCGGATGCAGGAGGTTCTTCACCCCTCCACTTT.

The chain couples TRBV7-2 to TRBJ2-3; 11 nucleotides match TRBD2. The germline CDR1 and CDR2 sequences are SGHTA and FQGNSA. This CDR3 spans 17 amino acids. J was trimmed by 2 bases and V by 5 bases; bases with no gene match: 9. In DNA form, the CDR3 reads TGTGCCAGCAGCCAAGAGGGACTAGCGGTGAACACAGATACGCAGTATTTT. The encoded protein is CASSQEGLAVNTDTQYF.

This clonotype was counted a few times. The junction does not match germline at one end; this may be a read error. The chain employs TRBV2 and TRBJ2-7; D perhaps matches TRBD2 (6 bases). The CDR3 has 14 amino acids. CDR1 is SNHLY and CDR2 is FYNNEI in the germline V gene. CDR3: CASSGVGGSYEEYF. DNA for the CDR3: TGTGCCAGCAGTGGTGTGGGGGGATCCTACGAGGAGTACTTC.

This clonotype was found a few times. The DNA for the CDR3 is TGTGCCAGCAGCCTCAGGACTACCCAGGAGCAGTTCTTC. This gives the protein CASSLRTTQEQFF. The V call is TRBV11-2, the J call TRBJ2-1, with D possibly matching TRBD2 (6 bases). The length of the CDR3 is 13 residues. V was trimmed by 5 bases and J by 10 bases, leaving 15 bases between them. Germline lookup yields CDR1 SGHAT and CDR2 FQNNGV.

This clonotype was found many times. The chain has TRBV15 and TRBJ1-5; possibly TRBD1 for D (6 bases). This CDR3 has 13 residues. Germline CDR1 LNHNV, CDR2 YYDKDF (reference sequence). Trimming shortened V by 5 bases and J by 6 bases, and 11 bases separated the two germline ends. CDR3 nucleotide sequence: TGTGCCACCAGCGCCCCAGGGGCTCAGCCCCAGCATTTT. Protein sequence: CATSAPGAQPQHF. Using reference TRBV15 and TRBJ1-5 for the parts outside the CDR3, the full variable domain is DAMVIQNPRYQVTQFGKPVTLSCSQTLNHNVMYWYQQKSSQAPKLLFHYYDKDFNNEADTPDNFQSRRPNTSFCFLDIRSPGLGDTAMYLCATSAPGAQPQHFGDGTRLSIL.

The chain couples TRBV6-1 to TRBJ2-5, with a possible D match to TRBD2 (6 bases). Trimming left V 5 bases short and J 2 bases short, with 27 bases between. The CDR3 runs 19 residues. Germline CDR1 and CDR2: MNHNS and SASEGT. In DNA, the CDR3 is TGTGCCAGCAGTCCCTCTAAATACCTACCCCGGGACTTACAAGAGACCCAGTACTTC. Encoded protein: CASSPSKYLPRDLQETQYF.

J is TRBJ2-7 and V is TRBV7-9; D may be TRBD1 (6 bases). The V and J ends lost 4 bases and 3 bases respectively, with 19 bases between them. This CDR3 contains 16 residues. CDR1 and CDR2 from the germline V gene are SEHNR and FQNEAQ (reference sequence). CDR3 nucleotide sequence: TGTGCCAGCAGCTCCTCCTCTTTGGGGGCCTACTACGAGCAGTACTTC. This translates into CASSSSSLGAYYEQYF.

CDR3 DNA: TGCGCCAGCAGCCAAGATCGCGGAGACAATGAGCAGTTCTTC. This gives the protein CASSQDRGDNEQFF. The chain joins TRBV4-3 to TRBJ2-1; D is undetermined. Per the germline V gene, CDR1 is LGHNA and CDR2 is YSLEER. This CDR3 is 14 amino acids long. V was trimmed by 0 bases and J by 5 bases, leaving 8 bases between them.

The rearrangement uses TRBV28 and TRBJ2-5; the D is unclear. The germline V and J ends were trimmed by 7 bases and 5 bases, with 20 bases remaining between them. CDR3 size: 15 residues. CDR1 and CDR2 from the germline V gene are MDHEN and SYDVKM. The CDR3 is CASTSGFPPRETQYF. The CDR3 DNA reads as TGTGCCAGCACGTCCGGTTTTCCCCCCCGGGAGACCCAGTACTTC.

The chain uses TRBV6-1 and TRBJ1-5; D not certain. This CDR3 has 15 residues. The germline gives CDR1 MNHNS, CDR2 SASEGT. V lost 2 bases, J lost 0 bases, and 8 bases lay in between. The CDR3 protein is CASSELRYSNQPQHF. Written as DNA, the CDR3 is TGTGCCAGCAGTGAATTGAGATATAGCAATCAGCCCCAGCATTTT.

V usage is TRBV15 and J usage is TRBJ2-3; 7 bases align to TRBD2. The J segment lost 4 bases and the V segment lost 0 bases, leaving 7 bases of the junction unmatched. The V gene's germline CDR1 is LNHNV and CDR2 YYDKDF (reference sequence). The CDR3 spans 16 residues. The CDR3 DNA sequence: TGTGCCACCAGCAGAGAAGGGGCGGGAGTGTCAGATACGCAGTATTTT. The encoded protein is CATSREGAGVSDTQYF.

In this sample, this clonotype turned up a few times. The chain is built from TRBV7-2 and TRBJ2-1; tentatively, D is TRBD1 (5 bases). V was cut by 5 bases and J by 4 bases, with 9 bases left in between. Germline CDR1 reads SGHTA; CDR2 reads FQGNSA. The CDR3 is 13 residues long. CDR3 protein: CASSVQEYNEQFF. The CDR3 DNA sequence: TGTGCCAGCAGCGTACAGGAATACAATGAGCAGTTCTTC.

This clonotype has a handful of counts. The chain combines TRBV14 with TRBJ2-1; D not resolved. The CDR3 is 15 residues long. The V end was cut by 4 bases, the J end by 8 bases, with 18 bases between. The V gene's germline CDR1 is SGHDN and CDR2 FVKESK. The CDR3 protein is CASSRLRRPSDEQFF. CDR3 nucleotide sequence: TGTGCCAGCAGCCGCCTTAGAAGGCCCTCAGATGAGCAGTTCTTC.

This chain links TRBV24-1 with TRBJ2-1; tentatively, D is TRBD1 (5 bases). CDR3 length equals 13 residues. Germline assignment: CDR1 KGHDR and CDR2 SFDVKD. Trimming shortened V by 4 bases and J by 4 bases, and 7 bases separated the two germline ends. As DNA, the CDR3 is TGTGCCACCAGTGAACGGACATACAATGAGCAGTTCTTC. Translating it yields CATSERTYNEQFF.

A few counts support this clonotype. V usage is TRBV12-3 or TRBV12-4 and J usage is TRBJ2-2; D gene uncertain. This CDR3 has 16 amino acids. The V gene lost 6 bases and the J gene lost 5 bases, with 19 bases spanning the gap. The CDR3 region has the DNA TGTGCCAGCAGGCCCAGGTTGGGAAAGGGAACCGGGGAGCTGTTTTTT. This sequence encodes CASRPRLGKGTGELFF.

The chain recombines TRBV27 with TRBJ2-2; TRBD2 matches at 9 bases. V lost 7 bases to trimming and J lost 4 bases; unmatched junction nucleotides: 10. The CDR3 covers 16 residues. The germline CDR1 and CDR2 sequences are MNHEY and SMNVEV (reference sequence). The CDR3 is CASTALAGVGTGELFF. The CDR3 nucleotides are TGTGCCAGCACTGCCTTAGCGGGAGTAGGCACCGGGGAGCTGTTTTTT.

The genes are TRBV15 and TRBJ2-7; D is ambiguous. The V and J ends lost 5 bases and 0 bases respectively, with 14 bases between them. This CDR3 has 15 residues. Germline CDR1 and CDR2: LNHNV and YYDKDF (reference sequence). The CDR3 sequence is CATSPAPGSSYEQYF. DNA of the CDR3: TGTGCCACCAGCCCCGCCCCAGGTAGCTCCTACGAGCAGTACTTC.

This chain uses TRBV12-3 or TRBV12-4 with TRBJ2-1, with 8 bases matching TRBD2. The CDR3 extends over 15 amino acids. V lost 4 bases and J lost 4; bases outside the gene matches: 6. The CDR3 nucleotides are TGTGCCAGCAGTTCGAGCGGGGGACTTTACAATGAGCAGTTCTTC. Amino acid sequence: CASSSSGGLYNEQFF.

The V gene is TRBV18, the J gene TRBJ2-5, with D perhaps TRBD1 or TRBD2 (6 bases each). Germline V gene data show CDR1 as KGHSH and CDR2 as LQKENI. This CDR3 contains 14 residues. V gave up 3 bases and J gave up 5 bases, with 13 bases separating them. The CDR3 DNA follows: TGTGCCAGCTCACCTCCGGGGGCCAGGGAGACCCAGTACTTC. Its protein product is CASSPPGARETQYF.

CDR3 sequence (DNA): TGTGCCAGCAGTGAAGGGAGGACAGGGGTTCGCAGCGAGCAGTACTTC. It specifies CASSEGRTGVRSEQYF. The genes are TRBV2 and TRBJ2-7; 9 bases line up with TRBD1. The trim removed 1 base at V and 6 bases at J, leaving 10 bases unmatched. The CDR3 is 16 residues long. Germline loops: CDR1 SNHLY, CDR2 FYNNEI.

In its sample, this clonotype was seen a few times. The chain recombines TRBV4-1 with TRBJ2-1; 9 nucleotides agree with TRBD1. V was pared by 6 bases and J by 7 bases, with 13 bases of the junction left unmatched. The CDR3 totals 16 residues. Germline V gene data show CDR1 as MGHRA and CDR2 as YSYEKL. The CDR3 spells CASSYSPGQGSNEQFF. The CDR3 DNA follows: TGCGCCAGCAGTTATAGTCCGGGACAGGGTTCGAATGAGCAGTTCTTC.

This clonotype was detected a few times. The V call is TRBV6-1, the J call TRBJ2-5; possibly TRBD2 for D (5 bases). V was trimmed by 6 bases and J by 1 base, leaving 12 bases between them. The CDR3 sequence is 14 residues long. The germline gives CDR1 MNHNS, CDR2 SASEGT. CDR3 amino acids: CASRQSGLQETQYF. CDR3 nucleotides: TGTGCCAGCAGACAAAGCGGTCTCCAAGAGACCCAGTACTTC.

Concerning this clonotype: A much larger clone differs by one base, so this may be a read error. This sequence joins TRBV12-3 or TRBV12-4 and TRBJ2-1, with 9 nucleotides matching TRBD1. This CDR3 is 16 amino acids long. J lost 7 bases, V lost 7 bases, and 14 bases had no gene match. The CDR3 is CASIKRIGTGMNEQFF. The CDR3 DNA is TGTGCCAGCATCAAACGCATCGGGACAGGGATGAATGAGCAGTTCTTC.

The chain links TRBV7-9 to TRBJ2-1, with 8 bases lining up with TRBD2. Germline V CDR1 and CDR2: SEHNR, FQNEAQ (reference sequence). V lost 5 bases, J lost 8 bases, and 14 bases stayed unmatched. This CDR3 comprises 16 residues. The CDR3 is CASSNAPGLVGHEQFF. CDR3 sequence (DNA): TGTGCCAGCAGCAACGCGCCGGGACTAGTGGGTCATGAGCAGTTCTTC.

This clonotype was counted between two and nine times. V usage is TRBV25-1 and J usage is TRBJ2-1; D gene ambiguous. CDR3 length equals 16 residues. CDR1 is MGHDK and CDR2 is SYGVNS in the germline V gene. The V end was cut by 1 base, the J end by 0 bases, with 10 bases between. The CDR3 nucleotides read TGTGCCAGCAGTGAATTAGAATGGGGCTCCTACAATGAGCAGTTCTTC. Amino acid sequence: CASSELEWGSYNEQFF.

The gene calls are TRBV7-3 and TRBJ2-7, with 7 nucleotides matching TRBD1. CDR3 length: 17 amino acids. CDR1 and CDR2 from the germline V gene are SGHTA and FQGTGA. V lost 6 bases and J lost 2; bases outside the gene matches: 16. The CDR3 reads CASSLSTLQGRPYEQYF. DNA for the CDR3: TGTGCCAGCAGTCTATCAACCTTACAGGGGCGCCCCTACGAGCAGTACTTC.

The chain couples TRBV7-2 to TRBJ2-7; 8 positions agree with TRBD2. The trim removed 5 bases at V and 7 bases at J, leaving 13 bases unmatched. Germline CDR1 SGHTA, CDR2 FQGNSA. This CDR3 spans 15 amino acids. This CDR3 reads CASSARVVAGNEQYF. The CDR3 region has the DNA TGTGCCAGCAGCGCAAGGGTGGTAGCGGGAAATGAGCAGTACTTC.

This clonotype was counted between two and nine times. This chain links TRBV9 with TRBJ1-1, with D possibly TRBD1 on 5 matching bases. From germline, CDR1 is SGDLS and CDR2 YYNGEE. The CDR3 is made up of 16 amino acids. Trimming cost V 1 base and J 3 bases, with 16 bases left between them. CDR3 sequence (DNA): TGTGCCAGCAGCGTACCCTCCCGGGGGGGGGACACTGAAGCTTTCTTT. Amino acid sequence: CASSVPSRGGDTEAFF.